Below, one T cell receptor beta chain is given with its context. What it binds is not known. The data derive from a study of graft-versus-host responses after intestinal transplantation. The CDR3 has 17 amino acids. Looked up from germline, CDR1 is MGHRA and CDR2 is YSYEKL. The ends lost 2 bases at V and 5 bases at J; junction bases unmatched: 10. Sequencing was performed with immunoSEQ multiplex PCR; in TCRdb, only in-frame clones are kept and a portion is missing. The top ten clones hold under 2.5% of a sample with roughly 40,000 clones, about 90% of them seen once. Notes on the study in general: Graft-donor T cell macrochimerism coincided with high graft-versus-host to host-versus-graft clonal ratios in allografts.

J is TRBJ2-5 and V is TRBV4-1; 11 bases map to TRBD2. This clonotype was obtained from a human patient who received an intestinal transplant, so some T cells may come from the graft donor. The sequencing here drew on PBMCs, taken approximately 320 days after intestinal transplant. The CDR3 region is CASSQRLAGGGGETQYF. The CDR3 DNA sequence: TGCGCCAGCAGCCAACGCCTAGCGGGGGGAGGCGGGGAGACCCAGTACTTC.